The following is a T cell receptor beta chain sequence with its context. These data are taken from a study of blood T cell repertoires in COVID-19. Germline CDR1 and CDR2: MNHEY and SMNVEV (reference sequence). V lost 5 bases, J lost 8 bases, and 12 bases stayed unmatched. This CDR3 is built from 17 residues. Authors' data handling: Scientists estimated how many nucleated cells there were by amplifying reference gene primers. Produced via immunoSEQ multiplex PCR; TCRdb's table is partial and in-frame only. The DNA gave D and trimming, while V, J and clone size come from that table. This table has around 69,000 clones, around 84% appearing once.

The clonotype originates from a man aged 50-59 years with active COVID-19. This chain uses TRBV27 with TRBJ2-1, with 13 bases that match TRBD2. Sequencing was carried out using peripheral blood. The CDR3 protein is CASSRIYGTSGKDEQFF. For the CDR3, the DNA is TGTGCCAGCAGTAGAATATACGGGACTAGCGGGAAGGATGAGCAGTTCTTC.